This T cell receptor beta chain is drawn from a study of early T cells in non-severe SARS-CoV-2 infection. About the study: RNA in bulk from unsorted whole blood was sequenced, and chains were unpaired.

This clonotype has at least ten counts. Its target is not known. V gave up 3 bases and J gave up 4 bases, with 15 bases separating them. The CDR3 has 15 amino acids. Individually, cDNA molecules had unique molecular identifiers attached to them. TCRdb itself ran the 5' RACE reads through MiXCR, one entry per CDR3 protein. The table shows roughly 55,000 distinct CDR3 sequences, with 5.5% to 7.5% occurring only once. Study-wide findings and caveats: Clonotype matching in VDJdb favored anti-spike CD8 responses and did not capture private and CD4 specificities.

This TCR came from an adult who was a healthcare worker with PCR-confirmed SARS-CoV-2 infection or an uninfected control (not recorded which). The chain recombines TRBV12-3 or TRBV12-4 with TRBJ1-1; tentatively, D is TRBD1 (5 bases). The sample comprised whole blood. The CDR3 loop reads CASSFGGGGSTEAFF. For the CDR3, the DNA is TGTGCCAGCAGTTTTGGGGGGGGTGGAAGCACTGAAGCTTTCTTT.